This TCR beta chain was captured by sequencing in a study of radiotherapy plus CTLA-4 blockade in lung cancer. Regarding the study as a whole: Once radiotherapy plus ipilimumab had been given, TCR clones derived from tumor expanded in blood.

Repertoires were generated with immunoSEQ multiplex PCR, while TCRdb's copy carries only in-frame clones and drops some. The sample lists 35,000 to 50,000 clones; roughly two thirds were seen once. Concerning this clone: Antigen specificity is unknown.

The specimen was peripheral blood, collected from a patient treated with radiotherapy plus ipilimumab. This receptor was identified in a human donor with non-small cell lung cancer who had a complete response to radiotherapy plus ipilimumab.

For the CDR3, the DNA is TGCGCCAGCAGCCAAGATAGGAGAATGGGCGAGCAGTACTTC. Its translation: CASSQDRRMGEQYF. The chain has TRBV4-3 and TRBJ2-7; unclear D gene. V shed 0 bases and J shed 6 bases, with 12 bases lying between them. This CDR3 has 14 amino acids. From germline, CDR1 is LGHNA and CDR2 YSLEER.